The 14 T cell receptor beta chains reported below all come from one sample, sequenced in a study of human T cells and chemical hapten exposure. From the RACE reads, TCRdb called clonotypes with MiXCR, one entry per CDR3 protein. The top ten hold 2% to 3% of the sample, which has about 380,000 distinct CDR3 sequences, approximately 5.1% seen once. The sample's time point: pre-sensitization, week 0. The treatment is: therapeutic diphenylcyclopropenone sensitization with weekly scalp DPC. The sequencing used whole blood, collected in connection with sensitization to the hapten diphenylcyclopropenone (DPC). Receptors were obtained from a woman aged 45-65 years with alopecia areata. Some clones in this sample may be carry-over from other donors' samples.

V and J are TRBV21-1 and TRBJ2-3; no DNA check was done on the table's D call, TRBD2. TRBV21-1 is a recognized pseudogene. The CDR3 is 17 amino acids. The CDR3, as DNA: TGTGCCAGCAGCAAATTCCGGGAACTAGCGGGAAATCGGACGCAGTATTTT. Residues: CASSKFRELAGNRTQYF.

This clonotype was detected many times. The V and J genes are TRBV27 and TRBJ2-7; D tentatively reads TRBD1 or TRBD2 (6 bases each). The V and J ends lost 5 bases and 3 bases respectively, with 23 bases between them. The germline CDR1 and CDR2 sequences are MNHEY and SMNVEV (reference sequence). This CDR3 is 17 amino acids long. CDR3 nucleotide sequence: TGTGCCAGCAGTCCTCTGATGTTCGGGGGCGCTGGCTACGAGCAGTACTTC. Translated: CASSPLMFGGAGYEQYF.

There are many counts of this clonotype. The V call is TRBV29-1, the J call TRBJ2-3; D call uncertain. Trimming took 3 bases from V and 4 from J, leaving 8 bases between them. CDR3 size: 12 residues. Per germline, CDR1 SQVTM and CDR2 ANQGSEA. Written as DNA, the CDR3 is TGCAGCGTTGATACAGAAGCAGATACGCAGTATTTT. It encodes CSVDTEADTQYF.

In this sample, this clonotype turned up many times. The chain uses TRBV4-2 and TRBJ2-3; possibly TRBD1 or TRBD2 for D (6 bases each). The CDR3 contains 17 residues. Germline V gene sequence: CDR1 LGHNA, CDR2 YNFKEQ. The V gene lost 2 bases and the J gene lost 7 bases, with 22 bases spanning the gap. The CDR3, as DNA: TGTGCCAGCAGCCAATCCCCAGGGGCCCAGCTAGCGAATACGCAGTATTTT. Translation: CASSQSPGAQLANTQYF.

The chain combines TRBV6-2 or TRBV6-3 with TRBJ1-5; TRBD1 matches 7 bases. The CDR3 totals 14 residues. The germline CDR1 and CDR2 sequences are MNHEY and SVGEGT. J was trimmed by 4 bases and V by 5 bases; bases with no gene match: 5. The CDR3 region has the DNA TGTGCCAGCAGTGAACAGGGGATGAATCAGCCCCAGCATTTT. It codes for CASSEQGMNQPQHF.

This clonotype has just a few counts. The chain carries TRBV2 and TRBJ2-2; no firm D call. Germline V lookup: CDR1 SNHLY, CDR2 FYNNEI. This CDR3 spans 12 amino acids. The V and J ends lost 9 bases and 6 bases respectively, with 11 bases between them. Here the CDR3 DNA reads TGTGCCAGAGCTGAACTATCCGGGGAGCTGTTTTTT. As protein: CARAELSGELFF. Full variable domain (rest looked up from reference TRBV2 and TRBJ2-2): EPEVTQTPSHQVTQMGQEVILRCVPISNHLYFYWYRQILGQKVEFLVSFYNNEISEKSEIFDDQFSVERPDGSNFTLKIRSTKLEDSAMYFCARAELSGELFFGEGSRLTVL.

A word on this clonotype: A far larger clone lies a single base away; this is likely a read error. The V gene is TRBV3-1, the J gene TRBJ1-1, with a weak D call TRBD1 (5 bases). Trimming shortened V by 8 bases and J by 1 base, and 11 bases separated the two germline ends. The CDR3 runs to 13 residues. CDR1 LGHDT and CDR2 YNNKEL come from the germline V gene (reference sequence). For the CDR3, the DNA is TGTGCCAGCGGCTCCACAGGGAACACTGAAGCTTTCTTT. Amino acids: CASGSTGNTEAFF.

At least ten counts were recorded for this clonotype. The chain carries TRBV15 and TRBJ2-5, with TRBD2 identical over 8 bases. This CDR3 contains 12 residues. Germline CDR1 and CDR2: LNHNV and YYDKDF (reference sequence). The CDR3 reads CASRAGEETQYF. CDR3 nucleotides: TGTGCTTCGAGAGCGGGAGAGGAGACCCAGTACTTC.

This clonotype was detected a few times. The genes are TRBV6-5 and TRBJ1-4; TRBD1 might be the D (6 bases). From germline, CDR1 is MNHEY and CDR2 SVGAGI. Trimming shortened V by 6 bases and J by 5 bases, and 16 bases separated the two germline ends. The CDR3 has 15 amino acids. In nucleotides, the CDR3 is TGTGCCAGCAGCCTAGGGGGAAGTTTAAATGAAAAACTGTTTTTT. This sequence encodes CASSLGGSLNEKLFF.

As for this clonotype: A much more abundant neighbour one base away suggests this may be a read error. V gene TRBV12-3 or TRBV12-4 combines with J gene TRBJ1-1; D not certain. The V end lost 1 base, the J end lost 7 bases, and 7 bases lay between the germline ends. The CDR3 runs to 12 residues. The CDR3 DNA reads as TGTGCCAGCAGTTTAGGGGTAGGTGAAGCTTTCTTT. It translates to CASSLGVGEAFF.

This clonotype has just a few counts. V usage is TRBV27 and J usage is TRBJ1-3; tentatively, D is TRBD1 (6 bases). This CDR3 contains 15 residues. V was trimmed by 3 bases and J by 4 bases, leaving 13 bases between them. CDR1 and CDR2 from the germline V gene are MNHEY and SMNVEV (reference sequence). DNA for the CDR3: TGTGCCAGCAGTTTGCAGGGGAGTCCCGGAAACACCATATATTTT. It specifies CASSLQGSPGNTIYF.

This clonotype was observed many times. The rearrangement links TRBV6-6 to TRBJ1-6; no clear D. Germline V gene data show CDR1 as MNHNY and CDR2 as SVGAGI (reference sequence). There are 15 residues in the CDR3. The V end was cut by 0 bases, the J end by 1 base, with 4 bases between. DNA of the CDR3: TGTGCCAGCAGTTACTCAGGGTCCTATAATTCACCCCTCCACTTT. It specifies CASSYSGSYNSPLHF.

This clonotype was seen repeatedly, ten times or more. An end of the junction does not agree with germline; a read error may underlie this. J is TRBJ2-7 and V is TRBV5-1; possibly TRBD2 for D (5 bases). CDR1 and CDR2 (germline): SGHRS, YFSETQ. The CDR3 spans 14 residues. The DNA for the CDR3 is TGCGCCAGCAGTTTGGCCGGGATAAGAGACGAGCAGTACTTC. As protein: CASSLAGIRDEQYF.

This clonotype showed up many times. The chain uses TRBV6-6 and TRBJ1-2; 12 nucleotides line up with TRBD1. The CDR3 has 15 residues. Germline V gene lookup returns CDR1 MNHNY and CDR2 SVGAGI (reference sequence). J was trimmed by 4 bases and V by 7 bases; bases with no gene match: 7. The CDR3 reads CASTQGQGAGYGYTF. The CDR3 DNA follows: TGTGCCAGCACCCAGGGACAGGGGGCCGGCTATGGCTACACCTTC.